The 5 T cell receptor beta chains below come from one sample, sequenced in a study of blood T cell repertoires in COVID-19. The data were produced by immunoSEQ multiplex PCR, yet TCRdb's version contains in-frame clones alone and is incomplete. This table has some 330,000 clones, 80% to 90% appearing once. Sequenced input: PBMCs or T cells enriched from blood (not recorded which). The receptors come from a man aged 25-45 years who had recovered from COVID-19.

V and J are TRBV5-1 and TRBJ1-6, with 9 bases matching TRBD1. Germline V gene sequence: CDR1 SGHRS, CDR2 YFSETQ. Unmatched junction bases numbered 4, after V lost 0 bases and J lost 9 bases. The CDR3 covers 15 residues. This CDR3 reads CASSLGIQGASPLHF. CDR3 sequence (DNA): TGCGCCAGCAGCTTGGGTATACAGGGGGCTTCACCCCTCCACTTT.

V is TRBV12-3 or TRBV12-4 and J is TRBJ1-2, with 7 bases fitting TRBD1. Unmatched junction bases numbered 1, after V lost 6 bases and J lost 3 bases. The CDR3 totals 12 residues. The CDR3 region has the DNA TGTGCCAGCAGGGGACAGCACTATGGCTACACCTTC. It codes for CASRGQHYGYTF.

The chain employs TRBV19 and TRBJ1-1; 8 nucleotides agree with TRBD1. This CDR3 is built from 15 residues. CDR1 and CDR2 from the germline V gene are LNHDA and SQIVND (reference sequence). The J segment lost 3 bases and the V segment lost 6 bases, leaving 9 bases of the junction unmatched. The CDR3 DNA sequence: TGTGCCAGTAGGCTTCGGACAGGGACGGACACTGAAGCTTTCTTT. Encoded protein: CASRLRTGTDTEAFF.

The chain links TRBV29-1 to TRBJ2-1; the D gene is possibly TRBD1 (6 bases). The germline V gene has CDR1 SQVTM and CDR2 ANQGSEA. Trimming left V 5 bases short and J 11 bases short, with 13 bases between. The CDR3 contains 11 residues. As DNA, the CDR3 is TGCAGCGTTCAAGTAGGACAGAAGCAGTTCTTC. It codes for CSVQVGQKQFF.

The chain is built from TRBV5-1 and TRBJ1-1; D possibly corresponds to TRBD1 (6 bases). CDR1 and CDR2 (germline): SGHRS, YFSETQ. The ends were cut back, 0 bases at V and 3 bases at J, with 9 bases in the middle. The CDR3 extends over 14 amino acids. CDR3 bases: TGCGCCAGCAGCTTGGGCGGGGGCGACACTGAAGCTTTCTTT. Residues: CASSLGGGDTEAFF.